The sample holds a few counts of the clone carrying this T cell receptor (beta chain). The antigen remains undetermined. The record originates from a study of graft-versus-host responses after intestinal transplantation. Study outcomes and limitations: Maximum circulating GvH clone levels tracked with early post-transplant HvG decreases.

CDR3 length equals 14 residues. With V trimmed by 4 bases and J by 7 bases, 6 bases remained unmatched. From germline, CDR1 is LGHNA and CDR2 YNFKEQ. The assay was immunoSEQ multiplex PCR, and TCRdb's table has in-frame clones only and misses some. This table has roughly 8,400 clones, 74% appearing once. Tissue from the graft was processed to free its intraepithelial and lamina propria lymphocytes. The specimen was ileum tissue, collected around 500 days after intestinal transplant. The gene calls are TRBV4-2 and TRBJ1-2; the match to TRBD1 covers 10 bases. The sequence derives from a human patient who received an intestinal transplant, so some T cells may come from the graft donor. CDR3 nucleotides: TGTGCCAGCAGCCCCTTCGGGACAGGGGCTGGCTACACCTTC. This sequence encodes CASSPFGTGAGYTF.